A single sample gave rise to the 4 T cell receptor beta chains below, sequenced in a study of Ad26.COV2.S vaccination and SARS-CoV-2 variants. Generated by immunoSEQ multiplex PCR, the TCRdb table keeps only in-frame clones and is missing some. The data show around 500,000 clones, with around 89% seen just once and 1.5% to 2% held by the top ten. As for treatment: over 15 received Ad26.COV2.S at low or high dose, single or two shots; about 5 received placebo; per-sample allocation not given. The samples were gathered on day 63 after the first injection of vaccine or placebo. Source: peripheral blood, taken in a trial of Ad26.COV2.S vaccine versus placebo. The receptor source for this set is a person between 18 and 59 years old who received the Ad26.COV2.S COVID-19 vaccine or a placebo.

This clone was counted a single time. The chain links TRBV7-9 to TRBJ1-2; no firm D call. This CDR3 is 15 amino acids long. Trimming removed 0 bases at V and 6 bases at J, with 14 bases between. The V gene's germline CDR1 is SEHNR and CDR2 FQNEAQ (reference sequence). In DNA form, the CDR3 reads TGTGCCAGCAGCTTAGCGCAGCGACGGCGGGATGGCTACACCTTC. The encoded protein is CASSLAQRRRDGYTF. Using reference TRBV7-9 and TRBJ1-2 for the parts outside the CDR3, the full variable domain is DTGVSQNPRHKITKRGQNVTFRCDPISEHNRLYWYRQTLGQGPEFLTYFQNEAQLEKSRLLSDRFSAERPKGSFSTLEIQRTEQGDSAMYLCASSLAQRRRDGYTFGSGTRLTVV.

This clone was picked up a small number of times. The J gene is TRBJ1-2, the V gene TRBV4-2; D is undetermined. The germline V gene encodes CDR1 LGHNA and CDR2 YNFKEQ. The CDR3 loop spans 12 amino acids. V was shortened by 0 bases and J by 7 bases, with 6 bases between the two germline ends. CDR3 sequence (DNA): TGTGCCAGCAGCCAAGATGGGCGTGGCTACACCTTC. It encodes CASSQDGRGYTF.

The chain recombines TRBV19 with TRBJ2-3, with D uncertain. V was shortened by 1 base and J by 0 bases, with 8 bases between the two germline ends. This CDR3 has 15 residues. Germline values: CDR1 LNHDA, CDR2 SQIVND (reference sequence). The CDR3 reads CASSIVGSSTDTQYF. CDR3 coding DNA: TGTGCCAGTAGTATAGTGGGATCTAGCACAGATACGCAGTATTTT.

The chain carries TRBV27 and TRBJ1-5; D gene ambiguous. The V and J ends lost 5 bases and 4 bases respectively, with 18 bases between them. This CDR3 is built from 16 residues. Germline V CDR1 and CDR2: MNHEY, SMNVEV (reference sequence). For the CDR3, the DNA is TGTGCCAGCAGTCCAAACAGCGAACTAGAGAATCAGCCCCAGCATTTT. The encoded protein is CASSPNSELENQPQHF.